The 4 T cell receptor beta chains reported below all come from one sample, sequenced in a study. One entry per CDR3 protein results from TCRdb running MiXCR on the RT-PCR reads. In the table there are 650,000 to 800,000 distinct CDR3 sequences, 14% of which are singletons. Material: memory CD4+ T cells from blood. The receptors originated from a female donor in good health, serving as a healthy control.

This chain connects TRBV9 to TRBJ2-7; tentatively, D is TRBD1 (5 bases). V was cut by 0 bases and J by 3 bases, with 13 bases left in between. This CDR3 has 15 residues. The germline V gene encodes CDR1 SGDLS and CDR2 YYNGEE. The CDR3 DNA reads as TGTGCCAGCAGCGTAGGAACAGGAATCCACTACGAGCAGTACTTC. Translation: CASSVGTGIHYEQYF.

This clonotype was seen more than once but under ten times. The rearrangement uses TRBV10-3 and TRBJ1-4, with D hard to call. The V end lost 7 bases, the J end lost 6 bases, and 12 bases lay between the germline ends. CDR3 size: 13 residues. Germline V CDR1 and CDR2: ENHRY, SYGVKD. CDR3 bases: TGTGCCATCAAGCGAGGGTTCGATGAAAAACTGTTTTTT. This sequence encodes CAIKRGFDEKLFF.

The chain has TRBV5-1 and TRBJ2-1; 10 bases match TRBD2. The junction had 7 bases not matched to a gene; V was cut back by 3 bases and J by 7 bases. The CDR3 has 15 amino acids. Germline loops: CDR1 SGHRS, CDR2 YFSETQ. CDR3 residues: CASSSDLAGVNEQFF. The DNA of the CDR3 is TGCGCCAGCAGCTCGGACCTAGCGGGAGTTAATGAGCAGTTCTTC.

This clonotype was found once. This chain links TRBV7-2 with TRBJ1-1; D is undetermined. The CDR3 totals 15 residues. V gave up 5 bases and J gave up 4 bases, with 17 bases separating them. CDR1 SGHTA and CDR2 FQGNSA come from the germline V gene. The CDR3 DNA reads TGTGCCAGCAGCCTTAACTTGCGCTTCGGCACTGAAGCTTTCTTT. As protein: CASSLNLRFGTEAFF.